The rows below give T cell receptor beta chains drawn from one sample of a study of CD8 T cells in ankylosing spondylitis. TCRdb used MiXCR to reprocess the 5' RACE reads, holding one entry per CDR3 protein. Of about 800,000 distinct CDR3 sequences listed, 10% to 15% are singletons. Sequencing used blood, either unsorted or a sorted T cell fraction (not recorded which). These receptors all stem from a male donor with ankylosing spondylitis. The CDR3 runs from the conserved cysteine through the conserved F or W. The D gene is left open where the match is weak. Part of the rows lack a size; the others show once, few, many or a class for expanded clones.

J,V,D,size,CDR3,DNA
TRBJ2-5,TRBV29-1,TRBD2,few,CSVAGTSTYETQYF,TGCAGCGTTGCGGGGACTAGCACTTACGAGACCCAGTACTTC
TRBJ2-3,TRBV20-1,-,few,CSARETGTSGIADTQYF,TGCAGTGCTAGGGAAACCGGGACATCGGGAATAGCGGATACGCAGTATTTT
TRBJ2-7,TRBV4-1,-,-,CASSRLLAVTYEQYF,TGCGCCAGCAGCCGTTTGTTAGCGGTTACCTACGAGCAGTACTTC
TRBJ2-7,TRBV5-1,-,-,CASSLDSRYYEQYF,TGCGCCAGCAGCTTGGACAGCCGATACTACGAGCAGTACTTC
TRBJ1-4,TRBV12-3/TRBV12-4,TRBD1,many,CASSQTGGYEKLFF,TGTGCCAGCAGTCAGACAGGGGGGTACGAAAAACTGTTTTTT
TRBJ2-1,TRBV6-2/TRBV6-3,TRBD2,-,CASSTSGRFTYNEQFF,TGTGCCAGCAGTACTAGCGGGAGATTCACCTACAATGAGCAGTTCTTC
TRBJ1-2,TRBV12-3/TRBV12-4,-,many,CASSRGAGGYTF,TGTGCCAGCAGCCGGGGGGCGGGAGGCTACACCTTC
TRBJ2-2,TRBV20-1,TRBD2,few,CSATSGKINTGELFF,TGCAGTGCTACTAGCGGGAAGATTAACACCGGGGAGCTGTTTTTT
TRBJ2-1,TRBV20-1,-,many,CSAAQGNEQFF,TGCAGTGCCGCGCAGGGGAATGAGCAGTTCTTC
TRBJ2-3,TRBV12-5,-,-,CASGLVGSHTQYF,TGTGCTAGTGGTTTGGTTGGCTCGCATACGCAGTATTTT
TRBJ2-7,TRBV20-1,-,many,CSARVGTGSPYEQYF,TGCAGTGCTAGAGTGGGTACAGGGTCCCCCTACGAGCAGTACTTC